This T cell receptor (beta chain) was profiled in a study of immune cell composition in non-small cell lung cancer. About the research overall: Histologic subtype was mainly adenocarcinoma or squamous cell carcinoma. Study-level findings and limits: Clones >0.5% enriched in tumour were rarer in adenocarcinoma (around 35%) than squamous (around 75%). Lung squamous cell carcinoma tumours had significantly higher top 10 clone scores and productive clonality than lung adenocarcinoma. Shared sequences between tumour-reactive and dominant in vivo clones were not proven.

With respect to this clone: The antigen is not known.

Clones were read by immunoSEQ multiplex PCR, and TCRdb kept only the in-frame ones, dropping some. This sample has 5,500 to 6,000 clones, with over 75% found just once. Germline CDR1 reads SGHKS; CDR2 reads YYEKEE (reference sequence). The ends lost 3 bases at V and 4 bases at J; junction bases unmatched: 6. CDR3 length: 14 residues. This chain uses TRBV5-5 with TRBJ1-2; TRBD1 matches 7 bases. This sequence originates from a human donor with non-small cell lung cancer. The sample comprised lung tumor tissue. The CDR3 sequence: CASSSPGQTYGYTF. CDR3 DNA: TGTGCCAGCAGCTCTCCGGGACAGACCTATGGCTACACCTTC. Based on the CDR3 plus reference TRBV5-5 and TRBJ1-2, the full variable domain is DAGVTQSPTHLIKTRGQQVTLRCSPISGHKSVSWYQQVLGQGPQFIFQYYEKEERGRGNFPDRFSARQFPNYSSELNVNALLLGDSALYLCASSSPGQTYGYTFGSGTRLTVV.